The T cell receptor (beta chain) under discussion was sequenced for a study of cytomegalovirus exposure and HLA in healthy donors. Study as a whole: Inside one of the first data releases sat about 85 million unique TCRs taken from HLA-typed donors.

Amplification used 60 Vbeta primers and 13 Jbeta primers. As handled by the study authors: The authors later counted roughly 87 million unique TCR beta chains, roughly 10 million of them shared. Measured with immunoSEQ multiplex PCR; TCRdb has only the in-frame clones, and not every one. That table supplies the V and J calls and clone size; D and trimming were determined from the DNA. This sample has about 140,000 clones, with around 73% found just once. This CDR3 has 21 amino acids. The germline V gene has CDR1 LGHNA and CDR2 YSLEER. V lost 1 base and J 7 bases, leaving 32 bases between the germline ends.

This clonotype was sampled from a female donor in good health and CMV-seronegative. The specimen was PBMCs. This rearrangement joins TRBV4-3 to TRBJ2-1, with D possibly being TRBD1 (6 bases). The CDR3: CASSQGKKGQGPGWGENEQFF. The CDR3 nucleotides are TGCGCCAGCAGCCAAGGAAAGAAAGGGCAGGGGCCGGGGTGGGGTGAGAATGAGCAGTTCTTC.